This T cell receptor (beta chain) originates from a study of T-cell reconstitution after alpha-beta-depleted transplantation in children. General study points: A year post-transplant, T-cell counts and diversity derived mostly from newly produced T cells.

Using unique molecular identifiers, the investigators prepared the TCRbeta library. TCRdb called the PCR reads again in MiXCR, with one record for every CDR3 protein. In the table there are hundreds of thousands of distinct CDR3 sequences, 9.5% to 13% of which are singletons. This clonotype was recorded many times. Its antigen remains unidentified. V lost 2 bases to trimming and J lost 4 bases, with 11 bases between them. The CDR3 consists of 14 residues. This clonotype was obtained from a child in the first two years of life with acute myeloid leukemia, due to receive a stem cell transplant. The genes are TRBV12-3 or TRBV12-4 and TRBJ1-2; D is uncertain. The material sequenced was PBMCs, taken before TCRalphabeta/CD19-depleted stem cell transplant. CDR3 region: CASSLPPLAYGYTF. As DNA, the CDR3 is TGTGCCAGCAGTTTACCGCCTTTAGCCTATGGCTACACCTTC.